The 23 T cell receptor beta chains given below trace back to one sample, sequenced in a study of blood T cell repertoires in COVID-19. The protocol was immunoSEQ multiplex PCR, while the TCRdb copy is restricted to in-frame clones and leaves out a portion. The table shows about 190,000 clones, with around 78% occurring only once. Source material: peripheral blood. The receptors derive from a woman of 80 years or more with active or convalescent COVID-19.

CDR3 DNA: TGTGCCAGCACCCCCAAGAGGACGTCGGCCTGGGGGGGTCCACCAACTAATGAAAAACTGTTTTTT. As protein: CASTPKRTSAWGGPPTNEKLFF. V gene TRBV6-2 or TRBV6-3 combines with J gene TRBJ1-4, with D tentatively TRBD1 (5 bases). Germline V gene data show CDR1 as MNHEY and CDR2 as SVGEGT. The CDR3 has 22 amino acids. Trimming took 7 bases from V and 0 from J, leaving 33 bases between them.

CDR3 DNA: TGCGCCAGCAGCTTTCCCAGGGAATACGAGCAGTACTTC. Translated, it gives CASSFPREYEQYF. The chain combines TRBV5-1 with TRBJ2-7; TRBD1 is a possible D gene (5 bases). The CDR3 spans 13 residues. The germline gives CDR1 SGHRS, CDR2 YFSETQ. Trimming cost V 2 bases and J 4 bases, with 10 bases left between them.

Here the CDR3 reads CASSSDRGQDTQYF. CDR3 sequence (DNA): TGTGCCAGCAGTTCGGACAGGGGACAAGATACGCAGTATTTT. V is TRBV27 and J is TRBJ2-3; 9 bases agree with TRBD1. The germline CDR1 and CDR2 sequences are MNHEY and SMNVEV (reference sequence). This CDR3 spans 14 amino acids. With 4 bases clipped from V and 5 bases from J, the junction kept 4 bases outside the gene matches.

This sequence joins TRBV5-4 and TRBJ2-2, with D possibly being TRBD2 (7 bases). V lost 4 bases and J 3 bases, leaving 16 bases between the germline ends. This CDR3 is built from 16 residues. CDR1 and CDR2 (germline): SGHNT, YYREEE (reference sequence). CDR3 coding DNA: TGTGCCAGCAGCCCCTGGGGGAGGGGGGACACCGGGGAGCTGTTTTTT. Translation gives CASSPWGRGDTGELFF.

This chain links TRBV28 with TRBJ1-2; no definite D call. Trimming left V 5 bases short and J 4 bases short, with 5 bases between. CDR1 is MDHEN and CDR2 is SYDVKM in the germline V gene. The CDR3 is 11 amino acids. CDR3 loop: CASSDTYGYTF. The CDR3 DNA follows: TGTGCCAGCAGTGACACCTATGGCTACACCTTC.

V usage is TRBV7-8 and J usage is TRBJ1-2; maybe TRBD1 (5 bases). CDR3 size: 17 residues. Germline V gene lookup returns CDR1 SGHVS and CDR2 FQNEAQ. Trimming left V 7 bases short and J 1 base short, with 22 bases between. The CDR3: CASIINGGTVGNYGYTF. CDR3 coding DNA: TGTGCCAGCATCATCAATGGCGGGACGGTAGGTAACTATGGCTACACCTTC.

The chain links TRBV2 to TRBJ2-5, with D unresolved. The germline V gene has CDR1 SNHLY and CDR2 FYNNEI. Trimming shortened V by 1 base and J by 4 bases, and 10 bases separated the two germline ends. The CDR3 contains 14 residues. The CDR3 DNA sequence: TGTGCCAGCAGTGAAGGAGCCCCCGGAGAGACCCAGTACTTC. Its translation is CASSEGAPGETQYF. The full variable domain, completed using reference TRBV2 and TRBJ2-5, is EPEVTQTPSHQVTQMGQEVILRCVPISNHLYFYWYRQILGQKVEFLVSFYNNEISEKSEIFDDQFSVERPDGSNFTLKIRSTKLEDSAMYFCASSEGAPGETQYFGPGTRLLVL.

Concerning this clone itself: The junction differs from germline at one of its ends, possibly a read error. This chain joins TRBV19 and TRBJ1-2, with 9 bases lining up with TRBD1. The CDR3 loop spans 14 amino acids. Germline assignment: CDR1 LNHDA and CDR2 SQIVND (reference sequence). DNA of the CDR3: TGTGCCTGTAGGGCACAGGGGGCTCGCTATGGCTACACCTTC. Its translation is CACRAQGARYGYTF.

The genes are TRBV24-1 and TRBJ2-3, with D hard to call. Germline lookup yields CDR1 KGHDR and CDR2 SFDVKD. The CDR3 consists of 15 residues. Trimming cost V 4 bases and J 3 bases, with 13 bases left between them. As DNA, the CDR3 is TGTGCCACCAGTGAGGGTCTAGATTTGACAGATACGCAGTATTTT. Residues: CATSEGLDLTDTQYF.

The chain links TRBV4-2 to TRBJ2-3, with TRBD2 matching over 11 bases. CDR1 LGHNA and CDR2 YNFKEQ come from the germline V gene. With 3 bases clipped from V and 4 bases from J, the junction kept 9 bases outside the gene matches. The CDR3 has 17 residues. The CDR3 DNA reads as TGTGCCAGCAGCCAGGGGATTAGCGGGGGGGGAGCAGATACGCAGTATTTT. Its translation: CASSQGISGGGADTQYF.

The chain carries TRBV3-1 (or the pseudogene TRBV3-2) and TRBJ2-2; 7 positions match TRBD1. V lost 0 bases, J lost 5 bases, and 3 bases stayed unmatched. The CDR3 is 15 residues long. The germline V gene has CDR1 LGHDT and CDR2 YNNKEL (reference sequence). The CDR3 here is CASSQDLQGTGELFF. For the CDR3, the DNA is TGTGCCAGCAGCCAAGATCTACAGGGGACCGGGGAGCTGTTTTTT.

V gene TRBV21-1 combines with J gene TRBJ1-5. TRBV21-1 is classified as a pseudogene. The CDR3 length is 18 residues. The CDR3 loop is CASSRRGGDKDSNQPQHF. The CDR3, as DNA: TGTGCCAGCAGCAGACGAGGGGGGGACAAAGACAGCAATCAGCCCCAGCATTTT.

The gene calls are TRBV7-2 and TRBJ1-5; 7 bases are a match to TRBD1. The germline V gene has CDR1 SGHTA and CDR2 FQGNSA. The CDR3 covers 15 residues. After removal of 0 bases from V and 9 bases from J, the junction contained 8 bases not matched to a gene. The CDR3 loop is CASSLAERQGTPQHF. The DNA for the CDR3 is TGTGCCAGCAGCTTAGCTGAACGACAGGGCACGCCCCAGCATTTT.

The chain links TRBV5-1 to TRBJ1-4; D may be TRBD1 (6 bases). With 3 bases removed from V and 5 bases from J, the gap between germline ends came to 14 bases. This CDR3 contains 15 residues. The germline gives CDR1 SGHRS, CDR2 YFSETQ. The CDR3 DNA sequence: TGCGCCAGCAGCTCAGGAAGGGGGACAAATGAAAAACTGTTTTTT. Encoded protein: CASSSGRGTNEKLFF.

This chain links TRBV18 with TRBJ1-2, with a tentative D call TRBD1 (6 bases). From germline, CDR1 is KGHSH and CDR2 LQKENI. V was cut by 3 bases and J by 8 bases, with 16 bases left in between. This CDR3 region has 14 residues. The CDR3 DNA sequence: TGTGCCAGCTCACCCAACGTCAGGGGAAAGGGCTACACCTTC. Its translation is CASSPNVRGKGYTF.

This clone was seen once. V gene TRBV9 combines with J gene TRBJ2-7, with 12 bases aligning to TRBD2. Trimming took 1 base from V and 2 from J; bases not matched to a gene: 4. Germline CDR1 and CDR2: SGDLS and YYNGEE. This CDR3 is built from 16 residues. The CDR3 region is CASSVTSGGPAYEQYF. DNA for the CDR3: TGTGCCAGCAGCGTAACTAGCGGGGGGCCCGCCTACGAGCAGTACTTC.

This clone has a handful of counts. The genes are TRBV28 and TRBJ2-7; 7 bases align to TRBD1. Trimming removed 8 bases from V and 2 bases from J; junction bases left unmatched: 6. CDR1 is MDHEN and CDR2 is SYDVKM in the germline V gene. CDR3 size: 13 residues. The CDR3 sequence: CASGGQATYEQYF. The CDR3 region has the DNA TGTGCCAGCGGCGGACAGGCCACCTACGAGCAGTACTTC.

The chain links TRBV6-1 to TRBJ1-2; 7 bases line up with TRBD1. V dropped 2 bases and J dropped 4; count of bases not matched to a gene: 4. This CDR3 region has 14 residues. Germline-derived CDR1 and CDR2 are MNHNS and SASEGT. CDR3 nucleotides: TGTGCCAGCAGTGAACACCAGGGGGGCTATGGCTACACCTTC. Translating gives CASSEHQGGYGYTF.

V gene TRBV5-4 combines with J gene TRBJ2-3; 7 bases are a match to TRBD2. The CDR3 runs 14 residues. Germline V gene data show CDR1 as SGHNT and CDR2 as YYREEE (reference sequence). V shed 9 bases, J shed 1 base, and the junction held 8 bases outside the gene matches. CDR3 DNA sequence: TGTGCCACCAAGACAAGCGGGGGCACAGATACGCAGTATTTT. It codes for CATKTSGGTDTQYF.

V usage is TRBV24-1 and J usage is TRBJ2-6; a possible D gene is TRBD2 (5 bases). Germline V gives CDR1 KGHDR, CDR2 SFDVKD. The CDR3 totals 14 residues. With 6 bases removed from V and 5 bases from J, the gap between germline ends came to 10 bases. The CDR3 DNA follows: TGTGCCACCAGTCACCCTAGCTGGGCCAACGTCCTGACTTTC. Amino acids: CATSHPSWANVLTF.

CDR3 DNA sequence: TGTGCCAGCAGTCTAGCGGGGGGGGCCTACGAGCAGTACTTC. Translated, it gives CASSLAGGAYEQYF. This chain connects TRBV6-5 to TRBJ2-7, with 12 bases aligning to TRBD2. Germline V CDR1 and CDR2: MNHEY, SVGAGI. V lost 5 bases and J lost 2; bases outside the gene matches: 1. The CDR3 runs 14 residues.

With respect to this clone: This specimen includes other DNA sequences encoding the same CDR3. J is TRBJ1-5 and V is TRBV2; 8 bases are shared with TRBD1. V trimming: 6 bases; J trimming: 2 bases; junction bases outside the gene matches: 6. Germline CDR1 SNHLY, CDR2 FYNNEI. This CDR3 is 15 amino acids long. The DNA for the CDR3 is TGTGCCAGCAGCCCCGGGACAGGACGCAATCAGCCCCAGCATTTT. It codes for CASSPGTGRNQPQHF.

The DNA for the CDR3 is TGTGCCAGCAGACCGAGGACAGTCCCTTATGAGACCCAGTACTTC. Translated: CASRPRTVPYETQYF. This rearrangement joins TRBV3-1 (or the pseudogene TRBV3-2) to TRBJ2-5; perhaps TRBD1 as D (6 bases). The V end was cut by 6 bases, the J end by 5 bases, with 19 bases between. The CDR3 consists of 15 residues. Germline V gene data show CDR1 as LGHDT and CDR2 as YNNKEL (reference sequence).